This TCR beta chain was sequenced in a study of blood T cell repertoires in COVID-19. Germline V gives CDR1 SGHAT, CDR2 FQNNGV. V lost 5 bases to trimming and J lost 6 bases; unmatched junction nucleotides: 6. CDR3 length equals 15 residues. Sequenced by immunoSEQ multiplex PCR; TCRdb stores in-frame clones only, minus some. The sample contains 140,000 or so clones, 80% of which appear only once. Sequenced: peripheral blood. The sequence derives from a man between 65 and 79 years old who had recovered from COVID-19. The V and J genes are TRBV11-2 and TRBJ2-2; TRBD2 matches at 10 bases. The CDR3 nucleotides are TGTGCCAGCAGCACCAGCAGCGGGAGGGCCGGGGAGCTGTTTTTT. Translated: CASSTSSGRAGELFF.